The sequence of this T cell receptor (beta chain) was determined in a study of CD8 T cells in ankylosing spondylitis. CDR1 is SEHNR, CDR2 FQNEAQ, per germline (reference sequence). This CDR3 contains 15 residues. Between the trimmed V and J ends, which lost 1 base and 4 bases, there was a span of 14 bases. With regard to this clonotype: The antigen is unknown.

Study results and caveats: Characteristic of ankylosing spondylitis blood, it appeared, was a TCR beta motif comprising about eight highly homologous variants.

TCRdb re-analysed the 5' RACE reads in MiXCR, keeping a single row per CDR3 protein. The sample consists of about 700,000 distinct CDR3 sequences, around 19% of them appearing once. Sample: blood, either unsorted or a sorted T cell fraction (not recorded which). The clonotype was recovered from a male donor with ankylosing spondylitis. This sequence joins TRBV7-9 and TRBJ2-7, with D hard to call. CDR3 DNA: TGTGCCAGCAGCTTAGTTTCGTACTCGCGTTACGAGCAGTACTTC. This translates into CASSLVSYSRYEQYF.